This TCR beta chain was sequenced during a study of T cell repertoires in breast cancer. Study in general: Samples were breast cancer tumors, lymph nodes and blood from patients, and control blood. The study's findings and limits: Tumor-involved sentinel nodes shared 7.7% of TCRs with matched tumors, tumor-free nodes more than 1.5%. Singleton TCRs were discarded and only part of each tumor was sampled.

Paired alpha-beta TCRs of CD8+ T cells were analyzed by expanded emulsion RT-PCR. The table lists this clonotype with a few counts. Its specificity is not known. During the second nested PCR, blocking oligonucleotides suppressed genes that were not paired. MiXCR, applied by TCRdb to the emulsion pairing reads, yields one record per CDR3 protein. In the table there are nearly 40,000 distinct CDR3 sequences, 45% of which are singletons. This clonotype was sampled from a pool of human donors with breast cancer or a healthy control (not recorded which). Sequencing input: CD8+ T cells.

The CDR3 coding sequence is TGTGCCAGCAGTGAAGCCGGGTTAGGCTATGGCTACACCTTC. It codes for CASSEAGLGYGYTF. The chain has TRBV6-1 and TRBJ1-2; D unclear. Germline-derived CDR1 and CDR2 are MNHNS and SASEGT. The CDR3 length is 14 residues. V lost 0 bases and J 4 bases, leaving 9 bases between the germline ends.